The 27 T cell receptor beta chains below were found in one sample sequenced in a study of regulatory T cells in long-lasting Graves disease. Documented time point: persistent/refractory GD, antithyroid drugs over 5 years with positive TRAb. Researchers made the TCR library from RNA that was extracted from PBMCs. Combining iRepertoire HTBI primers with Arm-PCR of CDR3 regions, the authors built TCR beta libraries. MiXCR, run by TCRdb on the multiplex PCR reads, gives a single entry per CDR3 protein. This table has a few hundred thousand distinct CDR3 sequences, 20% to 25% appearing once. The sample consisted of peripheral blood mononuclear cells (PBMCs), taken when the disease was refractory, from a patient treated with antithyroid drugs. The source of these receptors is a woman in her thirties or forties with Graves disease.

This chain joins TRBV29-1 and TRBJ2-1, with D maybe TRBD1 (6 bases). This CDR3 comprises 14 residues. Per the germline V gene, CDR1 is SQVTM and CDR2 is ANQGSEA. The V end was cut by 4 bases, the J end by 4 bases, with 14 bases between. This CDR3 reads CSVAGHGIYNEQFF. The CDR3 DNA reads TGCAGCGTTGCGGGACATGGGATTTACAATGAGCAGTTCTTC.

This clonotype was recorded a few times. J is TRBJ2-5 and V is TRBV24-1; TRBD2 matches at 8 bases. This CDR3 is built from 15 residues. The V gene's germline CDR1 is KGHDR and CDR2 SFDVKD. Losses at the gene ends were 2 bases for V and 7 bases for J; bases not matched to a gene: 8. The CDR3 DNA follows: TGTGCCACCAGTGATTCCTGGACTAGCCTGGGGACCCAGTACTTC. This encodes CATSDSWTSLGTQYF.

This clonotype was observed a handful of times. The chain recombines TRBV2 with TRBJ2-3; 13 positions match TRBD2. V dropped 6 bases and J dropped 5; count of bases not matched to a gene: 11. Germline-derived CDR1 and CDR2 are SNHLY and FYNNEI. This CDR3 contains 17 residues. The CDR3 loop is CASRGQGLAGPRDTQYF. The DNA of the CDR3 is TGTGCCAGCAGGGGACAGGGACTAGCGGGACCCCGAGATACGCAGTATTTT.

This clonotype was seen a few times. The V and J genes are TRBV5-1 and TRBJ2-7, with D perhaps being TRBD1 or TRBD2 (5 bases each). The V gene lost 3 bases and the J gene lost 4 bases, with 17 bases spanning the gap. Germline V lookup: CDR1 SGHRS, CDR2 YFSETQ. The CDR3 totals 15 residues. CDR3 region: CASSYGTPVRYEQYF. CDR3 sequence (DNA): TGCGCCAGCAGCTACGGGACCCCAGTGAGGTACGAGCAGTACTTC.

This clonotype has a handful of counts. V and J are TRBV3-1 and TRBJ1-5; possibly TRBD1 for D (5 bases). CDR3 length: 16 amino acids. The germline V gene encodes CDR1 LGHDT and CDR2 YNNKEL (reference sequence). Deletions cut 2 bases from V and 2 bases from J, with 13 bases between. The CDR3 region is CASSQSQGTRNQPQHF. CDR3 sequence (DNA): TGTGCCAGCAGCCAATCCCAGGGTACGCGCAATCAGCCCCAGCATTTT. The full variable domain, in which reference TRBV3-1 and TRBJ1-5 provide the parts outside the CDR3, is DTAVSQTPKYLVTQMGNDKSIKCEQNLGHDTMYWYKQDSKKFLKIMFSYNNKELIINETVPNRFSPKSPDKAHLNLHINSLELGDSAVYFCASSQSQGTRNQPQHFGDGTRLSIL.

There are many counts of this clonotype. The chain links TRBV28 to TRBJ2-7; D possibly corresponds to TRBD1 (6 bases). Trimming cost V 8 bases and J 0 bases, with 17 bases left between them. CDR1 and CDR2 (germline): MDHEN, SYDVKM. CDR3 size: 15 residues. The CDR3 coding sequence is TGTGCCAGCGGACAGACGGGACAACTCTCCTACGAGCAGTACTTC. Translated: CASGQTGQLSYEQYF.

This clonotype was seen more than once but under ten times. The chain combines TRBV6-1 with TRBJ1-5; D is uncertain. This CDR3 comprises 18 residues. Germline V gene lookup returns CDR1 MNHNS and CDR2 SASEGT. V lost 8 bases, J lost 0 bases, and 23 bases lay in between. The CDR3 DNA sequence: TGTGCCAGCCAGGAGACACAGAGCGGGGAATATAGCAATCAGCCCCAGCATTTT. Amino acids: CASQETQSGEYSNQPQHF.

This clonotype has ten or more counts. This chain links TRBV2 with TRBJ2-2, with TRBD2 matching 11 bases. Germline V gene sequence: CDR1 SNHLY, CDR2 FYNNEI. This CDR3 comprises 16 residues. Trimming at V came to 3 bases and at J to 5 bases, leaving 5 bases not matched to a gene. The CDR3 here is CASSDTSGSLTGELFF. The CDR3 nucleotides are TGTGCCAGCAGTGATACTAGCGGGAGTTTGACCGGGGAGCTGTTTTTT.

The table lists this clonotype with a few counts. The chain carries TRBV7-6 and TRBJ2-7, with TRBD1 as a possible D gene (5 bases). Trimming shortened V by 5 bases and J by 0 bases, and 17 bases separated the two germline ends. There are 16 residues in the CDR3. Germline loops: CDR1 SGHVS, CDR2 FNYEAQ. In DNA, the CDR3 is TGTGCCAGCAGCCCTAAACCCAGGGTTAGCTCCTACGAGCAGTACTTC. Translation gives CASSPKPRVSSYEQYF.

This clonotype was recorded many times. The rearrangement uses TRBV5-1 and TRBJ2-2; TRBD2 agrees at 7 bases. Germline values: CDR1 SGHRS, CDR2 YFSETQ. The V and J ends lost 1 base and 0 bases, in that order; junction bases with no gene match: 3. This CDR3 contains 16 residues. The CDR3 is CASSLLAASNTGELFF. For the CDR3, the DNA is TGCGCCAGCAGCTTGCTAGCGGCCTCGAACACCGGGGAGCTGTTTTTT.

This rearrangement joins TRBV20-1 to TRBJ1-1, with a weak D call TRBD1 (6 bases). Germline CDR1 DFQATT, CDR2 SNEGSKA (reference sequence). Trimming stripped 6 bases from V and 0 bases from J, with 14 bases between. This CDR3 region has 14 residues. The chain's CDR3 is CSAPRTAMNTEAFF. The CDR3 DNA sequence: TGCAGTGCCCCCAGGACAGCTATGAACACTGAAGCTTTCTTT.

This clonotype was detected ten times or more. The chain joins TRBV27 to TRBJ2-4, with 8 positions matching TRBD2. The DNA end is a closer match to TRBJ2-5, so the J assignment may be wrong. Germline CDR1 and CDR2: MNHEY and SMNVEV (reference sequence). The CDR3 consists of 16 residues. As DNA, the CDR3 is TGTGCCAGCAGTCGGCGTCCAGCGGGAGATTCAAAGACCCAGTACTTC. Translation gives CASSRRPAGDSKTQYF.

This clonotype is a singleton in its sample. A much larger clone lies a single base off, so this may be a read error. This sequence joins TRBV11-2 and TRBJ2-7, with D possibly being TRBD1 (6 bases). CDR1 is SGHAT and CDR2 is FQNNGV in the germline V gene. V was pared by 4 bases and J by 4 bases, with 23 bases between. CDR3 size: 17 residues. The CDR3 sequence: CASSSPGYCQGIYEQYF. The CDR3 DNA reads TGTGCCAGCAGCTCCCCTGGGTATTGTCAGGGGATATACGAGCAGTACTTC.

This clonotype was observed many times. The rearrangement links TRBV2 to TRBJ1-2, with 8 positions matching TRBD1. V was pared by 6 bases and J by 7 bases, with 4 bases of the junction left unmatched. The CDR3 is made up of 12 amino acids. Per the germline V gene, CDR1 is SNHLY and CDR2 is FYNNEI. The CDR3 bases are TGTGCCAGCAGCTACGACAGGGGTGGCTACACCTTC. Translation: CASSYDRGGYTF.

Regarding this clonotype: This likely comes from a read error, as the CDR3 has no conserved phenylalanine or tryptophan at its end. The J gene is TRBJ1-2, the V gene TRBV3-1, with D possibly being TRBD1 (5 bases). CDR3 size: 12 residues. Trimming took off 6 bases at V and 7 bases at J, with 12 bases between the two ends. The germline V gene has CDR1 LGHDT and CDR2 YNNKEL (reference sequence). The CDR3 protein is CASRPQGGGYTL. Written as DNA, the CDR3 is TGTGCCAGCAGGCCCCAGGGAGGTGGCTACACCCTC.

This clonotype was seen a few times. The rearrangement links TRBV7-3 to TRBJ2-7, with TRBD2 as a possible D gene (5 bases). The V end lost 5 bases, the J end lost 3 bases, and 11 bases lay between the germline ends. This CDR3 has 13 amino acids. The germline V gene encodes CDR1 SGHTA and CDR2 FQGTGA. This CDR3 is CASSPVGGYEQYF. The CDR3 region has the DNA TGTGCCAGCAGCCCCGTTGGAGGCTACGAGCAGTACTTC.

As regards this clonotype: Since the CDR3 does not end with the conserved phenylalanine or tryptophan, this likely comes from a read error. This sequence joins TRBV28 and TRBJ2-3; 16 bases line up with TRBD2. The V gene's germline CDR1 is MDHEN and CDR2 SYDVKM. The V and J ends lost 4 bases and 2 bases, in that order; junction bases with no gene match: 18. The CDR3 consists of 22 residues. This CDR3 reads CASSSLMRGTSGRGEFTDTQYS. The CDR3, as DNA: TGTGCCAGCAGTTCCCTTATGAGGGGGACTAGCGGGAGGGGGGAATTCACAGATACGCAGTATTCT.

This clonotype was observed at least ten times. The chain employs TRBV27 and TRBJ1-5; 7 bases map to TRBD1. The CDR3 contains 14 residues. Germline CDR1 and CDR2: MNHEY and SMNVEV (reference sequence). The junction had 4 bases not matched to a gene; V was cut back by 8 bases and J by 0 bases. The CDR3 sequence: CASHGQVSNQPQHF. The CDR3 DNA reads TGTGCCAGCCACGGACAGGTTAGCAATCAGCCCCAGCATTTT.

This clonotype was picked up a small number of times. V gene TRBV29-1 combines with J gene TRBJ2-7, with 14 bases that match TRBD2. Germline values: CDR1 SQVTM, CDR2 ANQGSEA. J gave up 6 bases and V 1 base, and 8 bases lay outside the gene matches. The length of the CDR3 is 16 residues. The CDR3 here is CSVEGLGTSGSIEQYF. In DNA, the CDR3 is TGCAGCGTTGAAGGGTTGGGGACTAGCGGGAGTATCGAGCAGTACTTC.

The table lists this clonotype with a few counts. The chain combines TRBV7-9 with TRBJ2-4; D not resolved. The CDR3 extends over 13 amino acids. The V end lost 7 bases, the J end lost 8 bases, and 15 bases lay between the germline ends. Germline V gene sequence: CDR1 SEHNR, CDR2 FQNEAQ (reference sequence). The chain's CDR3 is CASTGPHADIQYF. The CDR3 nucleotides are TGTGCCAGCACAGGTCCCCACGCGGACATTCAGTACTTC.

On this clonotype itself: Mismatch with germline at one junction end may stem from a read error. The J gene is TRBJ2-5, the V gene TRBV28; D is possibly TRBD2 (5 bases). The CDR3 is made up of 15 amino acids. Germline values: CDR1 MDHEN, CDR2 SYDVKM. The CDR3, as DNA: TGTGCCAGCAACCTAGGGCTCACCGGTAGGGAGACCCAGCACTTC. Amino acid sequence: CASNLGLTGRETQHF.

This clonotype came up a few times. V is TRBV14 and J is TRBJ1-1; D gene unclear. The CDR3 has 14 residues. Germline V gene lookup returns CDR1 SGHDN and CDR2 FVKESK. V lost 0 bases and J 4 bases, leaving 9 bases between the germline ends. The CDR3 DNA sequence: TGTGCCAGCAGCCAAGATAACATTCCCACTGAAGCTTTCTTT. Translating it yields CASSQDNIPTEAFF. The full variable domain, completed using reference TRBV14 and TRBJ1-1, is EAGVTQFPSHSVIEKGQTVTLRCDPISGHDNLYWYRRVMGKEIKFLLHFVKESKQDESGMPNNRFLAERTGGTYSTLKVQPAELEDSGVYFCASSQDNIPTEAFFGQGTRLTVV.

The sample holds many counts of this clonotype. CDR3 sequence (DNA): TGTGCCAGCACCCTTGGGTCTAGCGGGGCCCAAGAGACCCAGTACTTC. Protein: CASTLGSSGAQETQYF. The V and J genes are TRBV9 and TRBJ2-5; TRBD2 matches 9 bases. The CDR3 contains 16 residues. Germline CDR1 SGDLS, CDR2 YYNGEE. The trim removed 6 bases at V and 1 base at J, leaving 10 bases unmatched. Complete variable domain (other parts from reference TRBV9 and TRBJ2-5): DSGVTQTPKHLITATGQRVTLRCSPRSGDLSVYWYQQSLDQGLQFLIQYYNGEERAKGNILERFSAQQFPDLHSELNLSSLELGDSALYFCASTLGSSGAQETQYFGPGTRLLVL.

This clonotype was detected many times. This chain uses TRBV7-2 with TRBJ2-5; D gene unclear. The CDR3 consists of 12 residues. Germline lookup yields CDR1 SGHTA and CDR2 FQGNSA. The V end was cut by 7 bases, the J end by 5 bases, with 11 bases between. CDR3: CASNSRPETQYF. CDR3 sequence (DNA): TGTGCCAGCAATTCCAGACCCGAGACCCAGTACTTC.

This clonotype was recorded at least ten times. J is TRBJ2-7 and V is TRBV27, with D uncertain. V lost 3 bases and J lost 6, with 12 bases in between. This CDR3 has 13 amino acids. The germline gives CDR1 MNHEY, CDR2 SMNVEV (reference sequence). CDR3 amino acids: CASSFSPRREQYF. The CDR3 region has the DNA TGTGCCAGCAGTTTTTCCCCTCGACGCGAGCAGTACTTC.

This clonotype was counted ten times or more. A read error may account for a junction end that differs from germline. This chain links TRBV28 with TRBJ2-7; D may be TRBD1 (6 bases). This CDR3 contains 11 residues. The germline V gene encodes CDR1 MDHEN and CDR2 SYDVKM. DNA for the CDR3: TGTGCCAGCACCTCCGGGGACACCCTTAGCTTC. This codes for CASTSGDTLSF.

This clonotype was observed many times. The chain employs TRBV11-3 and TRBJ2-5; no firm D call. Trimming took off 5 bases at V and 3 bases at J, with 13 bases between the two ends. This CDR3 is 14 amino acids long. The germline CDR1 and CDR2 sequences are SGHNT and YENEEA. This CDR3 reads CASSHGRREETQYF. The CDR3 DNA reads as TGTGCCAGCAGCCACGGCCGACGAGAAGAGACCCAGTACTTC.